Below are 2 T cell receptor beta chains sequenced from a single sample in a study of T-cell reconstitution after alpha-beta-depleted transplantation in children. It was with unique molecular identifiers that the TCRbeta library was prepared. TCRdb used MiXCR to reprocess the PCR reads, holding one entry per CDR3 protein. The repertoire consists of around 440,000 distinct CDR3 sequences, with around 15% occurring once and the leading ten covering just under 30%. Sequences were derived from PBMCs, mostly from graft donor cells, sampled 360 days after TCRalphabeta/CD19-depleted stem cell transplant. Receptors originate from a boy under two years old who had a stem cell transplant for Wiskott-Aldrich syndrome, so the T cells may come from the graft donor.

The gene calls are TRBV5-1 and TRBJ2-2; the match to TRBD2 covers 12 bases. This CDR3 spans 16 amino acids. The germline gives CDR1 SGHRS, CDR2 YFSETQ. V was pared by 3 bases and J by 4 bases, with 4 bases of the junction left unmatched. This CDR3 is CASSSGLAGLTGELFF. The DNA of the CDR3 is TGCGCCAGCAGCTCCGGACTAGCGGGGCTCACCGGGGAGCTGTTTTTT.

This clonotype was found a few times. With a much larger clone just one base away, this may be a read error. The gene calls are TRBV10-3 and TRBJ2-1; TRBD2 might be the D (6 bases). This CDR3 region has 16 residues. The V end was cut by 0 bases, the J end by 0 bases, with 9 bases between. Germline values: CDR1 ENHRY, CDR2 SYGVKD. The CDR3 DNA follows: TGTGCCATCAGTGAGTCGACGGGGGACTCCTACAATGAGCAGTTCTTC. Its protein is CAISESTGDSYNEQFF.